This TCR beta chain comes out of a study of blood T cell repertoires in COVID-19. Study in general: Some COVID-19 samples were acute and others convalescent; all came from the United States, Italy and Spain. T cells, B-cell-depleted T cells, or PBMCs provided the cDNA or gDNA that served as material.

This CDR3 has 15 amino acids. Germline CDR1 and CDR2: MNHEY and SVGAGI. Trimming removed 1 base from V and 1 base from J, with 8 bases in between. Study processing details: Estimated nucleated cell counts came from reference gene primer amplification. Method: immunoSEQ multiplex PCR; TCRdb's copy keeps in-frame clones and lacks some. That table furnishes V, J and clone size, whereas the DNA furnished D and trimming. The sample shows a few hundred thousand clones, roughly 84% of them seen only once. Sequencing was carried out using peripheral blood. The V call is TRBV6-5, the J call TRBJ1-3; D remains ambiguous. This clonotype was obtained from a man in his forties or fifties who had recovered from COVID-19. The CDR3 is CASSYFEGSGNTIYF. The CDR3 DNA sequence: TGTGCCAGCAGTTACTTTGAGGGTTCTGGAAACACCATATATTTT.